These T cell receptor beta chains were read from a single sample in a study of T-cell reconstitution after alpha-beta-depleted transplantation in children. MiXCR, run by TCRdb on the PCR reads, gives a single entry per CDR3 protein. Found here are about 92,000 distinct CDR3 sequences, 10% to 15% of them singletons; the top ten hold 14%. The sequencing here drew on PBMCs from the stem cell graft donor, taken from the stem cell graft. The source of these receptors is a human donor who donated a stem cell graft to a child with inherited bone marrow failure. The CDR3 runs from the conserved cysteine through the conserved F or W. D genes are given only for firm matches. The size field is filled for only some rows; it gives once, few, many or a size class.

j_call v_call clone_size d_call cdr3_nt cdr3_aa
TRBJ1-1 TRBV20-1 many NA TGCAGTGCTCGACCCCTGGGGGATCCGAACACTGAAGCTTTCTTT CSARPLGDPNTEAFF
TRBJ1-1 TRBV24-1 many NA TGTGCCACCAGTGACTCCAGGGGGAACACTGAAGCTTTCTTT CATSDSRGNTEAFF
TRBJ2-7 TRBV6-2/TRBV6-3 many NA TGTGCCAGCAGCAAGGGGAGCGGACTATTAGAGCAGTACTTC CASSKGSGLLEQYF
TRBJ2-7 TRBV19 NA TRBD1 TGTGCCAGTGGACAGGGTGGCTCCTACGAGCAGTACTTC CASGQGGSYEQYF
TRBJ1-3 TRBV7-9 many NA TGTGCCAGCAGCTTAGGAGTCTCTGGAAACACCATATATTTT CASSLGVSGNTIYF
TRBJ1-5 TRBV28 many NA TGTGCCAGCAGTCCAGGCAGGGGAGCCAGCAGATATCAGCCCCAGCATTTT CASSPGRGASRYQPQHF
TRBJ2-7 TRBV7-9 many NA TGTGCCAGCAGCTTAGGCAGGTTCGAGCAGTACTTC CASSLGRFEQYF
TRBJ2-1 TRBV7-9 few NA TGTGCCAGCAGCGGGAGCTTGGTGGATGAGCAGTTCTTC CASSGSLVDEQFF
TRBJ1-1 TRBV6-5 many NA TGTGCCAGCAGTTACTCGTGGGGAGAGACTGAAGCTTTCTTT CASSYSWGETEAFF
TRBJ1-2 TRBV28 many TRBD1 TGTGCCAGCAGAGGCCAGACAGGGGGCGCGGATGGCTACACCTTC CASRGQTGGADGYTF
TRBJ2-7 TRBV5-8 many TRBD1 TGTGCCAGCAGCCCAGGGACAGGGGGAACCATATTCTCCTACGAGCAGTACTTC CASSPGTGGTIFSYEQYF
TRBJ2-3 TRBV7-2 many NA TGTGCCAGCAGCTTAGGGACACGACCAGATACGCAGTATTTT CASSLGTRPDTQYF
TRBJ2-5 TRBV29-1 many NA TGCAGCGTTCGCGGGTGGCTCCAAGAGACCCAGTACTTC CSVRGWLQETQYF
TRBJ2-7 TRBV9 many NA TGTGCCAGCAGCCCAACCTACGAGCAGTACTTC CASSPTYEQYF
TRBJ1-6 TRBV7-8 many NA TGTGCCAGCAGCGTCAGGTCCTATAATTCACCCCTCCACTTT CASSVRSYNSPLHF
TRBJ1-5 TRBV28 many NA TGTGCCAGCAGTTTATGGGGCGGGGACCAGCCCCAGCATTTT CASSLWGGDQPQHF
TRBJ2-7 TRBV28 many TRBD1 TGTGCCAGCAGCGACCGGGACAGGCTAAAAAAGGGCTCCTACGAGCAGTACTTC CASSDRDRLKKGSYEQYF
TRBJ2-3 TRBV5-1 few NA TGCGCCAGCAGCTTGGAGCAGGGTAGCACAGATACGCAGTATTTT CASSLEQGSTDTQYF
TRBJ1-6 TRBV5-4 many TRBD1 TGTGCCAGCAGACCGGGACAGGGCTCCTATAATTCACCCCTCCACTTT CASRPGQGSYNSPLHF
TRBJ2-1 TRBV27 many NA TGTGCCAGCAGCCACTACAATGAGCAGTTCTTC CASSHYNEQFF
TRBJ1-1 TRBV4-2 many NA TGTGCCAGCAGCCCCTTTGGGGAGATGAGCACTGAAGCTTTCTTT CASSPFGEMSTEAFF
TRBJ1-1 TRBV7-2 many NA TGTGCCAGCAGCCTCGGTGGTCCTGAAGCTTTCTTT CASSLGGPEAFF
TRBJ2-1 TRBV7-2 many NA TGTGCCAGCAGCCCATACGTGGGTGAGCAGTTCTTC CASSPYVGEQFF
TRBJ2-3 TRBV5-1 many TRBD2 TGCGCCAGCAGCTCGGAGGGACTAGCCGCAGATACGCAGTATTTT CASSSEGLAADTQYF
TRBJ2-2 TRBV28 NA TRBD1 TGTGCCAGCAGTTTGGCAGGGGGCGTCACCGGGGAGCTGTTTTTT CASSLAGGVTGELFF
TRBJ1-5 TRBV6-8 many NA TGTGCCAGCAGTCGGGACTTACCGCCCCCCAATCAGCCCCAGCATTTT CASSRDLPPPNQPQHF
TRBJ1-2 TRBV7-8 many NA TGTGCCAGCAGCTTAGAAGGGACACCCGCCGGAGGTGGCTACACCTTC CASSLEGTPAGGGYTF
TRBJ1-5 TRBV12-3/TRBV12-4 many NA TGTGCCAGCAGGAGACACCTATCAGGCAATCAGCCCCAGCATTTT CASRRHLSGNQPQHF
TRBJ1-2 TRBV9 many TRBD1 TGTGCCAGCAGCGCCGGGACAGGGGGCTCTTACTATGGCTACACCTTC CASSAGTGGSYYGYTF
TRBJ1-1 TRBV20-1 many NA TGCAGTGCTAGTTGGAGTGTCACTGAAGCTTTCTTT CSASWSVTEAFF
TRBJ2-5 TRBV11-2 NA NA TGTGCCAGCAGCCCGACCTATCAAGAGACCCAGTACTTC CASSPTYQETQYF
TRBJ1-1 TRBV12-3/TRBV12-4 many NA TGTGCCAGCAGTTATGGGGCTCAGAGGACTGAAGCTTTCTTT CASSYGAQRTEAFF
TRBJ2-7 TRBV7-2 many NA TGTGCCAGCAGCTCTTTGGGCGGGGTAGACGAGCAGTACTTC CASSSLGGVDEQYF
TRBJ2-3 TRBV7-2 NA NA TGTGCCAGCAGCCCTCAGGGGAGGATGACAGATACGCAGTATTTT CASSPQGRMTDTQYF
TRBJ2-7 TRBV5-5 NA TRBD2 TGTGCCAGCAGCCCAGCGGGGGACCTCTACGAGCAGTACTTC CASSPAGDLYEQYF
TRBJ1-5 TRBV7-2 many TRBD1 TGTGCCAGCAGCTTAGGGACAGGGGCATGGCCCCAGCATTTT CASSLGTGAWPQHF
TRBJ1-2 TRBV5-4 many TRBD1 TGTGCCAGCAGCTTCGACAGGGGGGACTATGGCTACACCTTC CASSFDRGDYGYTF
TRBJ2-3 TRBV29-1 NA NA TGCAGCGTTGAAGCCTGGACTGCAGATACGCAGTATTTT CSVEAWTADTQYF
TRBJ2-1 TRBV12-3/TRBV12-4 many NA TGTGCCAGCAGAGACACTACTAGGTACAATGAGCAGTTCTTC CASRDTTRYNEQFF
TRBJ1-1 TRBV20-1 many NA TGCAGTGCTACCGGGACTGTGCGGAACACTGAAGCTTTCTTT CSATGTVRNTEAFF
TRBJ2-3 TRBV4-3 few NA TGCGCCAGCAGCCAAGCGGGGGGCCGGGCAGATACGCAGTATTTT CASSQAGGRADTQYF
TRBJ2-3 TRBV24-1 many NA TGTGCCACCAGTGACCTGCCGGGACAGGGCATTCTAGCGGGCTCCCTGGTGGATACGCAGTATTTT CATSDLPGQGILAGSLVDTQYF
TRBJ2-7 TRBV4-2 many TRBD1 TGTGCCAGCAGCCAAGCCAGGGGGCTTCGCGAGCAGTACTTC CASSQARGLREQYF
TRBJ2-1 TRBV7-2 many TRBD2 TGTGCCAGCAGCCGTAGCGGGAGGGGGGATGAGCAGTTCTTC CASSRSGRGDEQFF
TRBJ2-7 TRBV7-2 many TRBD2 TGTGCCAGCAGCTTAGAGGCTAGCGGCGAGCAGTACTTC CASSLEASGEQYF
TRBJ2-5 TRBV27 many TRBD1 TGTGCCAGCATGACCCTAACAGGGGGCGCAGAGACCCAGTACTTC CASMTLTGGAETQYF
TRBJ1-3 TRBV28 many NA TGTGCCAGCAGTTTCGTCTCCTCTGGAAACACCATATATTTT CASSFVSSGNTIYF
TRBJ2-1 TRBV5-5 many NA TGTGCCAGCAGCTTGGGACCAATGGCCAACAATGAGCAGTTCTTC CASSLGPMANNEQFF